This section outlines one T cell receptor beta chain sequence together with its context. The sample comes from a study of blood T cell repertoires in COVID-19. Across the whole study: Samples of COVID-19 (acute and convalescent) were obtained from the United States, Italy and Spain. The cDNA or gDNA used as material had been derived from T cells, B-cell-depleted T cells, or PBMCs.

In the original workflow: It was from reference gene primer amplification that nucleated cell counts were estimated. Method: immunoSEQ multiplex PCR; TCRdb's copy keeps in-frame clones and lacks some. The V and J calls and clone size were taken over from that table, and D and trimming were inferred from the DNA. The data show about 280,000 clones, 70% to 90% seen once. Sequenced input: peripheral blood. The TCR originated in a woman between 65 and 79 years old with acute or convalescent COVID-19.

CDR3 amino acids: CASSVVGTYYNEQFF. For the CDR3, the DNA is TGTGCCAGCAGCGTAGTGGGGACATACTACAATGAGCAGTTCTTC. The rearrangement links TRBV9 to TRBJ2-1; a weak D match, TRBD1 (6 bases). Trimming cost V 0 bases and J 3 bases, with 10 bases left between them. CDR3 size: 15 residues. CDR1 SGDLS and CDR2 YYNGEE come from the germline V gene.